The rows below give T cell receptor beta chains drawn from one sample of a study of cytomegalovirus exposure and HLA in healthy donors. Clones were read by immunoSEQ multiplex PCR, and TCRdb kept only the in-frame ones, dropping some. The data contain about 32,000 clones, about 79% of them seen just once; the ten biggest clones take up 3.5% to 4%. The sequencing input was PBMCs. The receptor source for this set is a woman younger than 30 in good health and CMV-seronegative. Both conserved end residues are part of each CDR3. Fields, in order: CDR3 DNA, CDR3 protein, J gene, clone size, D gene, V gene. A D gene is named only where the DNA matches it firmly. Part of the rows lack a size; the others show once, few, many or a class for expanded clones.

cdr3_nt: TGTGCCAGCAGCCCGCGATCAGGGCACGAGCAGTACTTC; cdr3_aa: CASSPRSGHEQYF; j_call: TRBJ2-7; clone_size: NA; d_call: NA; v_call: TRBV7-9
cdr3_nt: TGTGCCAGCAGCAAGGGGGCGCACAATGAAAAACTGTTTTTT; cdr3_aa: CASSKGAHNEKLFF; j_call: TRBJ1-4; clone_size: NA; d_call: TRBD1; v_call: TRBV7-9
cdr3_nt: TGTGCCAGCAGCGAGACTAGCCGAACCGGGGAGCTGTTTTTT; cdr3_aa: CASSETSRTGELFF; j_call: TRBJ2-2; clone_size: NA; d_call: TRBD2; v_call: TRBV7-9
cdr3_nt: TGTGCCAGCAGTGAAGATTCGGGGTCTGGGGCCAACGTCCTGACTTTC; cdr3_aa: CASSEDSGSGANVLTF; j_call: TRBJ2-6; clone_size: NA; d_call: NA; v_call: TRBV6-1
cdr3_nt: TGTGCCAGCTCACCTCTAGCGAAGTCCTACAATGAGCAGTTCTTC; cdr3_aa: CASSPLAKSYNEQFF; j_call: TRBJ2-1; clone_size: NA; d_call: NA; v_call: TRBV18
cdr3_nt: TGTGCCAGCAGCTTAGGACAGGGTGGATCGGCCGGGGAGCTGTTTTTT; cdr3_aa: CASSLGQGGSAGELFF; j_call: TRBJ2-2; clone_size: once; d_call: TRBD1; v_call: TRBV9
cdr3_nt: TGCGCCAGCAGCCTCCCAGGGGGGAATGAGCAGTTCTTC; cdr3_aa: CASSLPGGNEQFF; j_call: TRBJ2-1; clone_size: NA; d_call: NA; v_call: TRBV4-1
cdr3_nt: TGTGCCAGTAGTCCCCTTGACAGGGGTCGCTCACCCCTCCACTTT; cdr3_aa: CASSPLDRGRSPLHF; j_call: TRBJ1-6; clone_size: NA; d_call: TRBD1; v_call: TRBV19
cdr3_nt: TGTGCCAGCGGACGGACTAGCGGAGAGACCCAGTACTTC; cdr3_aa: CASGRTSGETQYF; j_call: TRBJ2-5; clone_size: NA; d_call: TRBD2; v_call: TRBV2
cdr3_nt: TGTGCCAGCAGCCAGCTATCGTTGACTAGCATGAGCACAGATACGCAGTATTTT; cdr3_aa: CASSQLSLTSMSTDTQYF; j_call: TRBJ2-3; clone_size: NA; d_call: TRBD2; v_call: TRBV4-2
cdr3_nt: TGTGCCACCAGCAGAGGGTCTAGCGGGGACGTTCGGGATACGCAGTATTTT; cdr3_aa: CATSRGSSGDVRDTQYF; j_call: TRBJ2-3; clone_size: NA; d_call: TRBD2; v_call: TRBV15
cdr3_nt: TGTGCCAGCCGGGGGTACACAGATACGCAGTATTTT; cdr3_aa: CASRGYTDTQYF; j_call: TRBJ2-3; clone_size: once; d_call: NA; v_call: TRBV27
cdr3_nt: TGTGCCAGCAGCCTCCCCCTCGCACAGTTGCAAGAGACCCAGTACTTC; cdr3_aa: CASSLPLAQLQETQYF; j_call: TRBJ2-5; clone_size: NA; d_call: NA; v_call: TRBV7-8
cdr3_nt: TGTGCCAGCAGCTTAGAGAGGGACTTCAATCAGCCCCAGCATTTT; cdr3_aa: CASSLERDFNQPQHF; j_call: TRBJ1-5; clone_size: few; d_call: NA; v_call: TRBV7-2
cdr3_nt: TGTGCCAGCAGTGGGTCCTCTGGGACTAGAGCTTACAATGAGCAGTTCTTC; cdr3_aa: CASSGSSGTRAYNEQFF; j_call: TRBJ2-1; clone_size: NA; d_call: TRBD2; v_call: TRBV6-1
cdr3_nt: TGTGCCAGCAGTCCTAGCACCAACACCGGGGAGCTGTTTTTT; cdr3_aa: CASSPSTNTGELFF; j_call: TRBJ2-2; clone_size: NA; d_call: NA; v_call: TRBV6-4
cdr3_nt: TGTGCCACTCTCGGGGGTACAGCTGGAAACACCATATATTTT; cdr3_aa: CATLGGTAGNTIYF; j_call: TRBJ1-3; clone_size: once; d_call: NA; v_call: TRBV7-9
cdr3_nt: TGCAGCGCTACCGGGACTAGCGGGACCTACGAGCAGTACTTC; cdr3_aa: CSATGTSGTYEQYF; j_call: TRBJ2-7; clone_size: NA; d_call: TRBD2; v_call: TRBV29-1
cdr3_nt: TGTGCCAGCTCAACAGGGGGCAGTTCACCCCTCCACTTT; cdr3_aa: CASSTGGSSPLHF; j_call: TRBJ1-6; clone_size: NA; d_call: TRBD1; v_call: TRBV2
cdr3_nt: TGCGCCAGCAAACAGGGGTCTTACATGAACACTGAAGCTTTCTTT; cdr3_aa: CASKQGSYMNTEAFF; j_call: TRBJ1-1; clone_size: medium-sized; d_call: TRBD1; v_call: TRBV5-1
cdr3_nt: TGTGCCAGCAGCCGCACGCCTAGCGGGGGGTACAATGAGCAGTTCTTC; cdr3_aa: CASSRTPSGGYNEQFF; j_call: TRBJ2-1; clone_size: NA; d_call: TRBD2; v_call: TRBV11-1
cdr3_nt: TGTGCCAGTAGCCCCACAGTGAGCACAGATACGCAGTATTTT; cdr3_aa: CASSPTVSTDTQYF; j_call: TRBJ2-3; clone_size: NA; d_call: NA; v_call: TRBV19
cdr3_nt: TGTGCCAGCAGTTACCTCCCGGCTAGCGGGGTACACGAGCAGTACTTC; cdr3_aa: CASSYLPASGVHEQYF; j_call: TRBJ2-7; clone_size: NA; d_call: TRBD2; v_call: TRBV6-5
cdr3_nt: TGCGCCAGCAGCTTGGATCGCGGGGGGAGCACAGATACGCAGTATTTT; cdr3_aa: CASSLDRGGSTDTQYF; j_call: TRBJ2-3; clone_size: NA; d_call: TRBD2; v_call: TRBV5-1
cdr3_nt: TGCGCCAGCGCGTCGACAGGGGGTGGCACAGATACGCAGTATTTT; cdr3_aa: CASASTGGGTDTQYF; j_call: TRBJ2-3; clone_size: NA; d_call: TRBD1; v_call: TRBV5-1